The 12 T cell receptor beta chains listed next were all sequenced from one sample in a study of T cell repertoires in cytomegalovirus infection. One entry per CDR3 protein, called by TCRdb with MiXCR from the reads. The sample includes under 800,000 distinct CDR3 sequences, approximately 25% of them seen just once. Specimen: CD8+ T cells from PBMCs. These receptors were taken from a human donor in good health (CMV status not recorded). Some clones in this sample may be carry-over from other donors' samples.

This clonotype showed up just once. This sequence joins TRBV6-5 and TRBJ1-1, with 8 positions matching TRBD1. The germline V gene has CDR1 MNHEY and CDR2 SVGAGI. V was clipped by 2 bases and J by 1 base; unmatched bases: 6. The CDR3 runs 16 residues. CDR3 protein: CASSYLGQGGNTEAFF. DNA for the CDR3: TGTGCCAGCAGTTACCTAGGACAGGGTGGGAACACTGAAGCTTTCTTT.

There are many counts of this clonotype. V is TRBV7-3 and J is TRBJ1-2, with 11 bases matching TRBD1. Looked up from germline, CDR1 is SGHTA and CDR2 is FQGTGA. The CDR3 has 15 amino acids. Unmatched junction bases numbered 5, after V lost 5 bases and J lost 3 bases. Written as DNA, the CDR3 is TGTGCCAGCAGCCGGACAGGGGGCGATGACTATGGCTACACCTTC. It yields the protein CASSRTGGDDYGYTF.

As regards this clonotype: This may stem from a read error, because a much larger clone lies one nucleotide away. The CDR3 DNA is TGTGCCAGCCGCTTAGGACAACGCTACGAGCAGTACTTC. Its translation: CASRLGQRYEQYF. The rearrangement joins TRBV7-9 to TRBJ2-7, with D perhaps matching TRBD1 (5 bases). The CDR3 has 13 residues. Germline V CDR1 and CDR2: SEHNR, FQNEAQ (reference sequence).

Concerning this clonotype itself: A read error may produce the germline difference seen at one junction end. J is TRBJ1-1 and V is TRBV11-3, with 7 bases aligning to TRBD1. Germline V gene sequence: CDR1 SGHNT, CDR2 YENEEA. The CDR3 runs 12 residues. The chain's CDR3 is CTSSGEGTVPFF. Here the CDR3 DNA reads TGTACCAGCAGCGGCGAAGGGACAGTTCCTTTCTTT.

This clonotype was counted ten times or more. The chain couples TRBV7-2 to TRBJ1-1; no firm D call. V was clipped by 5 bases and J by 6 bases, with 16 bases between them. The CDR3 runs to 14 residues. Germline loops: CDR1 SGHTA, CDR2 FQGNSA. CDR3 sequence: CASSPPRGEAEAFF. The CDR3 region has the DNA TGTGCCAGCAGCCCGCCCCGGGGAGAGGCTGAAGCTTTCTTT.

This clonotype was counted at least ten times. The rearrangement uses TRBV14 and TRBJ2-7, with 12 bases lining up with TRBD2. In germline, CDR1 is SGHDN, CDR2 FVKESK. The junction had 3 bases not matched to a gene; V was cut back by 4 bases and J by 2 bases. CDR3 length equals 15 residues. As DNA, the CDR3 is TGTGCCAGCAGCCTGACTAGCGGGGGAACCTACGAGCAGTACTTC. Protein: CASSLTSGGTYEQYF.

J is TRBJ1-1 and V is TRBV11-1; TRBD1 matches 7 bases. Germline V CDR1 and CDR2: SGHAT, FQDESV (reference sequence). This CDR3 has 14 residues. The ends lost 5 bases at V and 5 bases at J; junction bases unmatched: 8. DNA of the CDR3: TGTGCCAGCAGCCCAGAGACAGGGTGGACTGAAGCTTTCTTT. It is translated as CASSPETGWTEAFF.

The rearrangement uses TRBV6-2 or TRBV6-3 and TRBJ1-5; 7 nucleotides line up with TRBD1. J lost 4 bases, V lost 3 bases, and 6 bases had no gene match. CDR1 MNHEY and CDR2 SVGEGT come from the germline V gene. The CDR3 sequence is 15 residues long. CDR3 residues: CASSYDRALNQPQHF. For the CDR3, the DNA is TGTGCCAGCAGTTATGACAGGGCTTTAAATCAGCCCCAGCATTTT.

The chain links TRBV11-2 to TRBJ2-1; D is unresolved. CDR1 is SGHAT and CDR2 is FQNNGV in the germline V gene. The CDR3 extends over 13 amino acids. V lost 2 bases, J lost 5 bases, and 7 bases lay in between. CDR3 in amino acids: CASSLSPDNEQFF. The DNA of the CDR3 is TGTGCCAGCAGCTTATCCCCTGACAATGAGCAGTTCTTC. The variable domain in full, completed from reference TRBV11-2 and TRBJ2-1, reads EAGVAQSPRYKIIEKRQSVAFWCNPISGHATLYWYQQILGQGPKLLIQFQNNGVVDDSQLPKDRFSAERLKGVDSTLKIQPAKLEDSAVYLCASSLSPDNEQFFGPGTRLTVL.

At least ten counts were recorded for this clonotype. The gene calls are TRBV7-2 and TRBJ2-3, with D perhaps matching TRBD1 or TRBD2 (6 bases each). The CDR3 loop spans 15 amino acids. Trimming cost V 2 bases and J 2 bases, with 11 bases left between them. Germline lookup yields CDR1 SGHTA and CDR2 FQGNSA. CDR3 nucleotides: TGTGCCAGCAGCTTAAGGGGGGCCCTCACAGATACGCAGTATTTT. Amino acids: CASSLRGALTDTQYF.

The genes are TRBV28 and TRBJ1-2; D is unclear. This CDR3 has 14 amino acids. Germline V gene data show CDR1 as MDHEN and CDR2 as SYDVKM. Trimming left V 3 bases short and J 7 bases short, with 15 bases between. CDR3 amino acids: CASSFVPGSLGYTF. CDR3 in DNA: TGTGCCAGCAGTTTCGTTCCCGGGAGCCTTGGCTACACCTTC.

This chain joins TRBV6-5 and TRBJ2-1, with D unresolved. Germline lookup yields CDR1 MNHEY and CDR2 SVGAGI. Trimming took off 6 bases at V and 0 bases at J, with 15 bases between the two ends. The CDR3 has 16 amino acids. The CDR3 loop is CASSFRPEDSYNEQFF. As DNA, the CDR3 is TGTGCCAGCAGCTTCCGACCGGAAGACTCCTACAATGAGCAGTTCTTC.